This T cell receptor (beta chain) was captured in a study of cytomegalovirus exposure and HLA in healthy donors. Vbeta (60) and Jbeta (13) primers were used in the PCR. TCRdb keeps only in-frame clones here, not all; method: immunoSEQ multiplex PCR. There are some 150,000 clones in the sample; roughly 80% occur only once, and about 4% lies in the top ten. Germline V gene data show CDR1 as SGHRS and CDR2 as YFSETQ. The length of the CDR3 is 12 residues. V was trimmed by 4 bases and J by 7 bases, leaving 12 bases between them. This clonotype originated in a human donor in good health. Sequencing was carried out using PBMCs. V usage is TRBV5-1 and J usage is TRBJ2-7, with D perhaps matching TRBD2 (5 bases). CDR3: CASSPNSVEQYF. DNA of the CDR3: TGCGCCAGCAGCCCGAATAGCGTTGAGCAGTACTTC.